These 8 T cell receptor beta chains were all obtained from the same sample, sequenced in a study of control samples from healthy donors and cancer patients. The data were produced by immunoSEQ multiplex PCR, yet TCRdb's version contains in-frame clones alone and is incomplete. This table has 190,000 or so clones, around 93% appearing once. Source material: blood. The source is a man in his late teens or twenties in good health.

The DNA for the CDR3 is TGCGCCAGCAGCTTGGGGGTAACCGGGACAGGGGCTGAAGCTTTCTTT. Amino acids: CASSLGVTGTGAEAFF. This chain uses TRBV5-1 with TRBJ1-1; TRBD1 aligns across 10 bases. The CDR3 is made up of 16 amino acids. The J segment lost 6 bases and the V segment lost 0 bases, leaving 8 bases of the junction unmatched. Germline CDR1 reads SGHRS; CDR2 reads YFSETQ.

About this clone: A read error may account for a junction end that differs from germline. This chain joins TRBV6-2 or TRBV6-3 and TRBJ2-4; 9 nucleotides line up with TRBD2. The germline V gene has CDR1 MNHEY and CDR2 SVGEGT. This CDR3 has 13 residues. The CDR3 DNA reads TGTGCCAGCAGCCAACCTAATAGCGGGAGAGTCTCCTTC. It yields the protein CASSQPNSGRVSF.

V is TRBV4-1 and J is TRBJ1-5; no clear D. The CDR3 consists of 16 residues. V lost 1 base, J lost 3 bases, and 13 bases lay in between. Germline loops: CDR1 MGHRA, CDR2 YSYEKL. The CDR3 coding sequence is TGCGCCAGCAGCCAAGTCGTGACGGTAGACAATCAGCCCCAGCATTTT. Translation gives CASSQVVTVDNQPQHF.

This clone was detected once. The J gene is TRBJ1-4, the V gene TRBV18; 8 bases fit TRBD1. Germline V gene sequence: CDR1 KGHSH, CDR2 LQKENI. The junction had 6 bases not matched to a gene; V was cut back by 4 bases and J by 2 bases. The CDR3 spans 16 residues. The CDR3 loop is CASSLQGAVTNEKLFF. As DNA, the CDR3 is TGTGCCAGCTCACTCCAGGGGGCCGTGACTAATGAAAAACTGTTTTTT.

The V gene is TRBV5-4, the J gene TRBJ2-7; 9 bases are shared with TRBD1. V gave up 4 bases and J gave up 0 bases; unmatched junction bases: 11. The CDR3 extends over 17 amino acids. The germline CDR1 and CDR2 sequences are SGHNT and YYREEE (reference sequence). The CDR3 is CASSTARGTGPSYEQYF. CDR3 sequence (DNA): TGTGCCAGCAGCACCGCTCGGGGGACAGGGCCCTCCTACGAGCAGTACTTC.

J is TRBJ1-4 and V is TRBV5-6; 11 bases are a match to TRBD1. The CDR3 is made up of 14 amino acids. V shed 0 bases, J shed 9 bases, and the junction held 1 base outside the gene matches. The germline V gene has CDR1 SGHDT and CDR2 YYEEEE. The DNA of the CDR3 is TGTGCCAGCAGCTTGGTGGACAGGGGGCAAAAACTGTTTTTT. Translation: CASSLVDRGQKLFF. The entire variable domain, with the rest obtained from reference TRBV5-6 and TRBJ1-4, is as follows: DAGVTQSPTHLIKTRGQQVTLRCSPKSGHDTVSWYQQALGQGPQFIFQYYEEEERQRGNFPDRFSGHQFPNYSSELNVNALLLGDSALYLCASSLVDRGQKLFFGSGTQLSVL.

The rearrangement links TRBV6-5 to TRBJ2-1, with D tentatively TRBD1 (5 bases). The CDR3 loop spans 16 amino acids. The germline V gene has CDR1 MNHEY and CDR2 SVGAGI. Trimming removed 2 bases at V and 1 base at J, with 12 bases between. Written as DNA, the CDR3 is TGTGCCAGCAGTTACGAGACAGAGACTTCCTACAATGAGCAGTTCTTC. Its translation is CASSYETETSYNEQFF.

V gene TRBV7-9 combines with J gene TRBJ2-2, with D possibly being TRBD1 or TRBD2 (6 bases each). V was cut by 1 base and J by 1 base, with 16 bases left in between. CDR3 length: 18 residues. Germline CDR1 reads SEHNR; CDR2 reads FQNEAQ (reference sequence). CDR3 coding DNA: TGTGCCAGCAGCTTAGGGGTCGGGGGCCTGATGAACACCGGGGAGCTGTTTTTT. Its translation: CASSLGVGGLMNTGELFF.